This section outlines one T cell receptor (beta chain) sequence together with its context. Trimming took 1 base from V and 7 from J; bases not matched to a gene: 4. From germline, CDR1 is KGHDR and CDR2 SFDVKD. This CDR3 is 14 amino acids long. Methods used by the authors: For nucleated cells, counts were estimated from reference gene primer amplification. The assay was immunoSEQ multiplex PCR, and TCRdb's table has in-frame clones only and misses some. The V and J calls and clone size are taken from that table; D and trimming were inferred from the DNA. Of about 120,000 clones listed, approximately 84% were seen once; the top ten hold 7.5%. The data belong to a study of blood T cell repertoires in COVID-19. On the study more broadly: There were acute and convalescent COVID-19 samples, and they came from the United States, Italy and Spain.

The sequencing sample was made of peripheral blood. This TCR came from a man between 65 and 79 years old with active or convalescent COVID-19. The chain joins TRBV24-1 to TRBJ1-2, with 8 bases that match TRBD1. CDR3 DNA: TGTGCCACCAGTGATTTCCGGACAGGGTTTGGCTACACCTTC. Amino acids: CATSDFRTGFGYTF.